The clone carrying this TCR beta chain was picked up one time. The antigen is undetermined. The CDR3 spans 14 residues. Germline assignment: CDR1 ENHRY and CDR2 SYGVKD. V was clipped by 0 bases and J by 5 bases, with 11 bases between them. TCRdb keeps only in-frame clones here, not all; method: immunoSEQ multiplex PCR. The sample shows 65,000 to 75,000 clones, roughly 84% of them seen only once. This record comes from a study of OX40 agonist ivuxolimab in advanced cancers. The wider study: Patients were dosed with the agonistic anti-OX40 (CD134) antibody ivuxolimab. Overall study findings and caveats: At 0.1 to 3.0 mg/kg, clonal expansion of CD4+ and CD8+ blood T cells had occurred by week 6. Among T cells, CD8+ cells averaged more expanded clones than CD4+ cells.

The sample here was CD4+ or CD8+ T cells sorted from blood, taken in a trial of the OX40 agonist ivuxolimab. The clonotype was recovered from an adult with an advanced solid tumor such as melanoma, head and neck, liver or kidney cancer. This chain uses TRBV10-3 with TRBJ2-7; D may be TRBD2 (6 bases). The CDR3 coding sequence is TGTGCCATCAGTGAGTCGCGGGGCGGCGACGAGCAGTACTTC. Residues: CAISESRGGDEQYF.